The rows below give T cell receptor beta chains drawn from one sample of a study of blood T cell repertoires in COVID-19. Some clones are missing from TCRdb's copy, which holds only in-frame ones; the method was immunoSEQ multiplex PCR. The sample yields 250,000 or so clones, approximately 84% seen once. Sequenced input: PBMCs or T cells enriched from blood (not recorded which). The receptors here all came from a woman aged 45-60 years who had been exposed to COVID-19. Each CDR3 is given with its conserved first and last residue. D genes are given only for firm matches. Clone sizes are given selectively: once, few, many, or a class where the clone is expanded.

d_call,j_call,v_call,clone_size,cdr3_nt,cdr3_aa
TRBD1,TRBJ1-2,TRBV18,few,TGTGCCAGCTCACCCGGACAGGCGGGCTACACCTTC,CASSPGQAGYTF
TRBD1,TRBJ1-1,TRBV7-2,NA,TGTGCCAGCAGCTCGTTTACAGGGGCAGACACTGAAGCTTTCTTT,CASSSFTGADTEAFF
NA,TRBJ1-1,TRBV7-8,NA,TGTGCCAGCACTAGGGGCCCGAACACTGAAGCTTTCTTT,CASTRGPNTEAFF
NA,TRBJ1-1,TRBV5-8,NA,TGTGCCAGCAGCTTAAGGGGAGGCACTGAAGCTTTCTTT,CASSLRGGTEAFF
NA,TRBJ1-1,TRBV5-5,NA,TGTGCCAGCAGCTTCCTTTCTAACACTGAAGCTTTCTTT,CASSFLSNTEAFF
NA,TRBJ1-3,TRBV10-3,NA,TGTGCCATCAGTGACGTAAGAACAGGGAAAAACACCATATATTTT,CAISDVRTGKNTIYF
NA,TRBJ1-1,TRBV7-4,NA,TGTGCCAGCAGCTTAGGTCAGGATGTCGACAGGACCATGAACACTGAAGCTTTCTTT,CASSLGQDVDRTMNTEAFF
TRBD1,TRBJ1-5,TRBV30,NA,TGTGCCTGGAGGGGACAGGGGTACGGTCAGCCCCAGCATTTT,CAWRGQGYGQPQHF
TRBD1,TRBJ1-2,TRBV14,NA,TGTGCCAGCAGCCAAGTTCGGGGACAGGGGGTTTACGGCTACACCTTC,CASSQVRGQGVYGYTF
NA,TRBJ2-1,TRBV4-2,NA,TGTGCCAGCAGCCAAGAGAAGTACGGCTACAATGAGCAGTTCTTC,CASSQEKYGYNEQFF
TRBD1,TRBJ1-4,TRBV24-1,NA,TGTGCCACCAGTACCGGGACAGGGGGGACTAATGAAAAACTGTTTTTT,CATSTGTGGTNEKLFF
NA,TRBJ1-1,TRBV12-3/TRBV12-4,NA,TGTGCCAGCAGTTTGGGGGGACGCACTGAAGCTTTCTTT,CASSLGGRTEAFF
NA,TRBJ2-5,TRBV7-6,NA,TGTGCCAGCAGCTTAAAACTCTCGGGGGAGACCCAGTACTTC,CASSLKLSGETQYF
NA,TRBJ2-7,TRBV15,NA,NA,CATSRDVGTGAYF
NA,TRBJ1-1,TRBV29-1,NA,TGCAGCGTTGAGGGGGCCGGAGAGGGGACTGAAGCTTTCTTT,CSVEGAGEGTEAFF
TRBD1,TRBJ2-3,TRBV5-1,once,TGCGCCAGCAGCTTAGGGGGCCACTTCACAGATACGCAGTATTTT,CASSLGGHFTDTQYF
NA,TRBJ2-5,TRBV19,NA,TGTGCCAGTAGTCCATCCGGGACACTCCAAGAGACCCAGTACTTC,CASSPSGTLQETQYF
NA,TRBJ2-1,TRBV27,NA,TGTGCCAGCAGAGTAACCTCAACAGCCTCCTACAATGAGCAGTTCTTC,CASRVTSTASYNEQFF
NA,TRBJ2-1,TRBV27,NA,TGTGCCAGCAGCCCTATTACAGGGTTCAATGAGCAGTTCTTC,CASSPITGFNEQFF
NA,TRBJ2-1,TRBV7-6,NA,TGTGCCAGCAGCTTAGTTGGAATCGGGACTCCTGGGGATGAGCAGTTCTTC,CASSLVGIGTPGDEQFF
TRBD1,TRBJ1-1,TRBV6-6,NA,TGTGCCAGCAGTCCCGCGAGTGGACAGGGACTCTTCCGCAGCACTGAAGCTTTCTTT,CASSPASGQGLFRSTEAFF
NA,TRBJ2-7,TRBV15,once,TGTGCCACCAGCAGAGCTCGTCAGGGGCAGGGCTACGAGCAGTACTTC,CATSRARQGQGYEQYF
TRBD2,TRBJ2-3,TRBV6-2/TRBV6-3,few,TGTGCCAGCAACCCAGCGGGGAGCACAGATACGCAGTATTTT,CASNPAGSTDTQYF
NA,TRBJ1-1,TRBV13,NA,TGTGCCAGCAGCTTAATTGTCCAACAGGAGGAAGCTTTCTTT,CASSLIVQQEEAFF
TRBD1,TRBJ1-1,TRBV5-4,NA,TGTGCCAGCAGCCGAGAGTGGGACAGCGCTGAAGCTTTCTTT,CASSREWDSAEAFF
TRBD1,TRBJ2-2,TRBV11-2,once,TGTGCCAGCAGCTTACCCGGGACAGGGGCCGGGGAGCTGTTTTTT,CASSLPGTGAGELFF
TRBD1,TRBJ1-5,TRBV28,NA,TGTGCCAGCAGTCAGCCAGGGACAGGTTCACAGCATTTT,CASSQPGTGSQHF
TRBD1,TRBJ1-6,TRBV7-9,once,TGTGCCAGCAGCTACGGGACAGGGCATGATAATTCACCCCTCCACTTT,CASSYGTGHDNSPLHF
NA,TRBJ1-2,TRBV11-2,NA,TGTGCCAGCAGCTTACTCACCACAGGCGTCTATGGCTACACCTTC,CASSLLTTGVYGYTF
TRBD1,TRBJ2-3,TRBV3-1/TRBV3-2,NA,TGTGCCAGCAGCCAAGTGACAGGGGGCACGGATACGCAGTATTTT,CASSQVTGGTDTQYF
TRBD1,TRBJ1-1,TRBV5-1,NA,TGCGCCAGCAGCCCCCAACAGGGGGGCACTGAAGCTTTCTTT,CASSPQQGGTEAFF
NA,TRBJ2-3,TRBV10-1,once,TGCGCCAGCAGGCCGGTTCGTAGCGGAGGACCCACAGATACGCAGTATTTT,CASRPVRSGGPTDTQYF
NA,TRBJ2-7,TRBV30,few,TGTGCCTGGACCCCACCGGGTACCTACGAGCAGTACTTC,CAWTPPGTYEQYF
NA,TRBJ1-6,TRBV18,NA,TGTGCCAGCTCACCAGCCTTAGGAGGTAATTCACCCCTCCACTTT,CASSPALGGNSPLHF
TRBD1,TRBJ1-1,TRBV10-3,NA,TGTGCCATCAGTGAAAGTGGGACAGGGGGCACTGAAGCTTTCTTT,CAISESGTGGTEAFF
NA,TRBJ2-7,TRBV2,NA,TGTGCCAGCAGTTTTTCCATGGGCGTTTACGAGCAGTACTTC,CASSFSMGVYEQYF
NA,TRBJ2-3,TRBV5-4,NA,TGTGCCAGCAGCCCGACTAGTCATGGCACAGATACGCAGTATTTT,CASSPTSHGTDTQYF
NA,TRBJ2-3,TRBV7-9,NA,TGTGCCAGCAGCTCAGGGATAACCACAGATACGCAGTATTTT,CASSSGITTDTQYF
NA,TRBJ2-7,TRBV6-1,NA,TGTGCCAGCAGTGAAGCGCGGGAGCAGTACTTC,CASSEAREQYF
TRBD1,TRBJ2-7,TRBV19,NA,TGTGCCAGTAGTATAGATGACAGGGGCGAGCAGTACTTC,CASSIDDRGEQYF
TRBD1,TRBJ2-3,TRBV5-1,NA,TGCGCCAGCAGATACGACAGGGGAACAGATACGCAGTATTTT,CASRYDRGTDTQYF
NA,TRBJ2-7,TRBV19,NA,TGTGCCAGTAGTCCAACAGGGCTCGGCGAGCAGTACTTC,CASSPTGLGEQYF
NA,TRBJ1-6,TRBV10-3,NA,TGTGCCATCAGTGATTTCCCTTGGCAGGGTACTAATTCACCCCTCCACTTT,CAISDFPWQGTNSPLHF
TRBD2,TRBJ2-3,TRBV29-1,NA,TGCAGCCTCCAAGCGGGGGGCAGCACAGATACGCAGTATTTT,CSLQAGGSTDTQYF
NA,TRBJ1-6,TRBV2,NA,TGTGCCAGCAGTGATGTGGCAGGGGATAGCTCCTATAATTCACCCCTCCACTTT,CASSDVAGDSSYNSPLHF
NA,TRBJ1-5,TRBV19,NA,TGTGCCAGTAGTATAGGAGTCGGGGGATATCAGCCCCAGCATTTT,CASSIGVGGYQPQHF
NA,TRBJ2-3,TRBV29-1,NA,TGCAGCGTTGAAAATAGACAGCTAGTCTACACAGATACGCAGTATTTT,CSVENRQLVYTDTQYF
TRBD1,TRBJ2-7,TRBV5-1,NA,TGCGCCAGCAGCTTAAACAGGGGTTTCTACGAGCAGTACTTC,CASSLNRGFYEQYF
TRBD1,TRBJ1-2,TRBV9,NA,TGTGCCAGCAGCGTTGGATTACAGGGGGCGAGGAACTATGGCTACACCTTC,CASSVGLQGARNYGYTF
NA,TRBJ1-5,TRBV7-9,NA,TGTGCCAGCAGCTTAGGATCAGGGGGCAATCAGCCCCAGCATTTT,CASSLGSGGNQPQHF
NA,TRBJ1-2,TRBV28,once,TGTGCCAGCAGTTTTACAGGACGACGAAACTATGGCTACACCTTC,CASSFTGRRNYGYTF
NA,TRBJ1-1,TRBV7-9,NA,TGTGCCAGCGGCGGGGGACACATGATCACTGAAGCTTTCTTT,CASGGGHMITEAFF
NA,TRBJ1-2,TRBV4-2,NA,TGTGCCAGCAGCCCCGAGGCAGGGGCATATGGCTACACCTTC,CASSPEAGAYGYTF
NA,TRBJ2-7,TRBV30,NA,TGTGCCTGGAGTGTACGGAGCTACGAGCAGTACTTC,CAWSVRSYEQYF
NA,TRBJ1-5,TRBV21-1,NA,TGTGCCAGCAGCAGCCGACAGGGTTTGGATCAGCCCCAGCATTTT,CASSSRQGLDQPQHF
TRBD1,TRBJ1-3,TRBV9,few,TGTGCCAGCAGCCCGCCGGGACAGGTTAGATCGGGAAACACCATATATTTT,CASSPPGQVRSGNTIYF
TRBD1,TRBJ1-5,TRBV6-6,once,TGTGCCAGCAGCCCGGGACAGGCGGCACAGCCCCAGCATTTT,CASSPGQAAQPQHF